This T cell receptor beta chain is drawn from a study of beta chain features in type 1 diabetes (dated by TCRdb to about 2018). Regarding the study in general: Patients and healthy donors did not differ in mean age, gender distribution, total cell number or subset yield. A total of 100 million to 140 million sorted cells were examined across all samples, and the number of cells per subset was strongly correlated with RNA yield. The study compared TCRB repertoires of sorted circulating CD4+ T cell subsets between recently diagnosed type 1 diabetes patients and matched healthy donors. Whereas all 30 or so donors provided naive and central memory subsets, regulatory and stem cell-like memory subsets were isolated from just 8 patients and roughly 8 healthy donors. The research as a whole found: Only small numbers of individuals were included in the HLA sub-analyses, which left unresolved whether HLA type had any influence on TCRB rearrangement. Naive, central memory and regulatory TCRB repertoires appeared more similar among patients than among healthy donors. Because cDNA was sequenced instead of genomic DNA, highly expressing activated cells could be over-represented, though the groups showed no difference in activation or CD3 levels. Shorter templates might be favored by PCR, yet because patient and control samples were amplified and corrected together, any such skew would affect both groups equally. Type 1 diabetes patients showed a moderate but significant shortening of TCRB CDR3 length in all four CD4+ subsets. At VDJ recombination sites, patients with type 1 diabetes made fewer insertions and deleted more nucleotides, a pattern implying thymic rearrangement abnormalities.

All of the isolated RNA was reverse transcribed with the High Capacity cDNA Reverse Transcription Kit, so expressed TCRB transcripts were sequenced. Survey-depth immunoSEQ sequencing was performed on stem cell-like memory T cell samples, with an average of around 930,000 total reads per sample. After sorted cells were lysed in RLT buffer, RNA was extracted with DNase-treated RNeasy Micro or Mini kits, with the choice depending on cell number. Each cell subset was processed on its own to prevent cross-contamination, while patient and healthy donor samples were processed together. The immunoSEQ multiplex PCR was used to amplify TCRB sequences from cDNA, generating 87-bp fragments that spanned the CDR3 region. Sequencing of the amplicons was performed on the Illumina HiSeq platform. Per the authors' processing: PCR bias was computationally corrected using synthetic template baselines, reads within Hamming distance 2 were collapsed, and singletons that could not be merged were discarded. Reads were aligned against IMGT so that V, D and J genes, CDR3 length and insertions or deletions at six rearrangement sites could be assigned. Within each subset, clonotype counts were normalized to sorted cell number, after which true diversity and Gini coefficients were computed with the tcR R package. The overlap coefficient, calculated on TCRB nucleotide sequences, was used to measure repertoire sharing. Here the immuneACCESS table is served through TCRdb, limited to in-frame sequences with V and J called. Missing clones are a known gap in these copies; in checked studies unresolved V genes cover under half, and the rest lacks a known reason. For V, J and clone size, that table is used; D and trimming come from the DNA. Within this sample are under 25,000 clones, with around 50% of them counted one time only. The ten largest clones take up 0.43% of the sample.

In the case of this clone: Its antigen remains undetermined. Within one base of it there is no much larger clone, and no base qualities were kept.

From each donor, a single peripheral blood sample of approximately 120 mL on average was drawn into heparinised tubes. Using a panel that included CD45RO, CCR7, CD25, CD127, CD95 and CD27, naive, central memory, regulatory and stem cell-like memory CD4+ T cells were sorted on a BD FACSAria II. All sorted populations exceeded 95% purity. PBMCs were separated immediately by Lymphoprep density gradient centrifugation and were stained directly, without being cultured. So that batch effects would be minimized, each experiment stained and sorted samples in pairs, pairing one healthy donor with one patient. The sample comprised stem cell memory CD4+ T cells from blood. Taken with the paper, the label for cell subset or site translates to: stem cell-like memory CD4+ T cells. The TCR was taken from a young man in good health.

The DNA sequence is given as TGTGCCAGCTCACCCTTGGGAGCAGGTGGAGGCCACGAGCAGTACTTC. Translated, this gives CASSPLGAGGGHEQYF. The rearranged chain carries TRBV18 and TRBJ2-7; the D region possibly corresponds to TRBD2 (5 bases align). V was cut back by 3 bases and J by 5 bases, leaving a gap of 20 bases between them. CDR1 KGHSH and CDR2 LQKENI were looked up in the germline V gene. The CDR3, cysteine through phenylalanine, is 16 amino acids long. The sequence is cut down to CDR3 DNA, 48 bases in frame from base 1.